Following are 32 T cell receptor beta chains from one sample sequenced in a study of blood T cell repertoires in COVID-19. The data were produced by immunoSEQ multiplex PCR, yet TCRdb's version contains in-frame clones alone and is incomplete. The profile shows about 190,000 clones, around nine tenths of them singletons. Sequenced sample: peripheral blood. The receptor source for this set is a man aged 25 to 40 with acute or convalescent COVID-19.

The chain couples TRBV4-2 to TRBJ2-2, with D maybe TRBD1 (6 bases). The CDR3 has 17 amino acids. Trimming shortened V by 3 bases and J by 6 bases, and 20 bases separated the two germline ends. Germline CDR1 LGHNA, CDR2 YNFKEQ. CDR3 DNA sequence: TGTGCCAGCAGCCACGGAAAAGTGGGACAAAGACCCGGGGAGCTGTTTTTT. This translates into CASSHGKVGQRPGELFF.

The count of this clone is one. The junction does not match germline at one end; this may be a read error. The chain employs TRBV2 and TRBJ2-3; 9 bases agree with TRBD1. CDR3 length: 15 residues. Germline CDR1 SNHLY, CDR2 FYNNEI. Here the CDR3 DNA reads TGTGCCAGCAGGGAAGGGACAGGGAGGTGGGATACGCAGTATTTT. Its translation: CASREGTGRWDTQYF.

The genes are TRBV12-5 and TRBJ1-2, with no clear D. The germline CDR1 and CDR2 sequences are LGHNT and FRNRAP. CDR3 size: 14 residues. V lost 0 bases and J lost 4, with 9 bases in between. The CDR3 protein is CASGLVEAPYGYTF. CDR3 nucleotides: TGTGCTAGTGGTTTGGTAGAGGCCCCCTATGGCTACACCTTC.

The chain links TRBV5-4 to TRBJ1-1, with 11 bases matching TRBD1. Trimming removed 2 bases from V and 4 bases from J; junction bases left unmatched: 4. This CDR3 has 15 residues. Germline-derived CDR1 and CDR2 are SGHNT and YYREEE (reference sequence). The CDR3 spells CASSFTGTGGTEAFF. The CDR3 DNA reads TGTGCCAGCAGCTTCACCGGGACAGGGGGCACTGAAGCTTTCTTT.

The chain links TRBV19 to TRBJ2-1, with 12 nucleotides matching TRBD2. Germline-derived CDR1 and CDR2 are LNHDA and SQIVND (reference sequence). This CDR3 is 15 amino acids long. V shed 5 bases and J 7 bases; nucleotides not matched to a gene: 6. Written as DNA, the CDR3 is TGTGCCAGTAGTGGGCTAGCGGGGGGGCGGAATGAGCAGTTCTTC. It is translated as CASSGLAGGRNEQFF.

CDR3 sequence: CASSLSGEADGNTIYF. CDR3 in DNA: TGTGCCAGCAGTTTATCGGGAGAAGCGGATGGAAACACCATATATTTT. The chain uses TRBV27 and TRBJ1-3, with D hard to call. This CDR3 has 16 residues. CDR1 and CDR2 from the germline V gene are MNHEY and SMNVEV (reference sequence). Trimming removed 0 bases from V and 3 bases from J, with 12 bases in between.

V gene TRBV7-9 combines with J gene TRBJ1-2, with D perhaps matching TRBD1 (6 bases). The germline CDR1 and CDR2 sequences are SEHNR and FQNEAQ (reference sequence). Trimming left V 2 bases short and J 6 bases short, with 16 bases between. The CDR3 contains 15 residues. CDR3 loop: CASSLTQGPADGYTF. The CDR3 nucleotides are TGTGCCAGCAGCTTAACGCAGGGGCCCGCGGATGGCTACACCTTC. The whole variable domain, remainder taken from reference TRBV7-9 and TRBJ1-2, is DTGVSQNPRHKITKRGQNVTFRCDPISEHNRLYWYRQTLGQGPEFLTYFQNEAQLEKSRLLSDRFSAERPKGSFSTLEIQRTEQGDSAMYLCASSLTQGPADGYTFGSGTRLTVV.

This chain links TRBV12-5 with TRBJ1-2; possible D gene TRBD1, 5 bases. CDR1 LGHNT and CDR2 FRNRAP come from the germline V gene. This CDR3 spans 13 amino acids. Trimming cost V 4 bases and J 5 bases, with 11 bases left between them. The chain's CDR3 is CASGYGREYGYTF. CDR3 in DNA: TGTGCTAGTGGTTACGGCAGGGAATATGGCTACACCTTC.

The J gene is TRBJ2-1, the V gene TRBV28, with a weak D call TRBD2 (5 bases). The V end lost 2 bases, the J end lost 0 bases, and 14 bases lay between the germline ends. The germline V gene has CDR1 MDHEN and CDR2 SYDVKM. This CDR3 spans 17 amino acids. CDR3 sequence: CASSLSGSTYSYNEQFF. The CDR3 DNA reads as TGTGCCAGCAGTTTAAGCGGCTCCACTTACTCCTACAATGAGCAGTTCTTC. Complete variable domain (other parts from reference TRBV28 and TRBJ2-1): DVKVTQSSRYLVKRTGEKVFLECVQDMDHENMFWYRQDPGLGLRLIYFSYDVKMKEKGDIPEGYSVSREKKERFSLILESASTNQTSMYLCASSLSGSTYSYNEQFFGPGTRLTVL.

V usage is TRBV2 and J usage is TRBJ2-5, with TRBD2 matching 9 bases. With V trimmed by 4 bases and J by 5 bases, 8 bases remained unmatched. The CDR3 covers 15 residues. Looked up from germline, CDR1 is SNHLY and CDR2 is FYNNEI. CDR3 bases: TGTGCCAGCAGTGTTTCCGCGGGGGGGATGGAGACCCAGTACTTC. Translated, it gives CASSVSAGGMETQYF.

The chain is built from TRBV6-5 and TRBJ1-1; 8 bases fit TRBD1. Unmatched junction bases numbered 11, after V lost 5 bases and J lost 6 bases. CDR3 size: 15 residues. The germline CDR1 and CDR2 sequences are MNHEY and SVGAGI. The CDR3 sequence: CASSLLTGEPPEAFF. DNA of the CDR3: TGTGCCAGCAGTCTCCTGACAGGGGAACCCCCTGAAGCTTTCTTT.

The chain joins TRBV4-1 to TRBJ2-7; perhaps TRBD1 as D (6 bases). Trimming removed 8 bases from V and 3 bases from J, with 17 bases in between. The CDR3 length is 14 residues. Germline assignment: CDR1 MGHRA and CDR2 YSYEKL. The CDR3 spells CASASVTGLYEQYF. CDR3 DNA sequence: TGCGCCAGCGCATCGGTCACAGGGCTCTACGAGCAGTACTTC.

DNA of the CDR3: TGTGCCAGCAGCCCAATCGAGGCCTACGAGCAGTACTTC. Translated, it gives CASSPIEAYEQYF. The chain joins TRBV5-4 to TRBJ2-7; D gene uncertain. This CDR3 contains 13 residues. The germline CDR1 and CDR2 sequences are SGHNT and YYREEE (reference sequence). Trimming pared 4 bases from V and 2 bases from J, leaving 10 bases between.

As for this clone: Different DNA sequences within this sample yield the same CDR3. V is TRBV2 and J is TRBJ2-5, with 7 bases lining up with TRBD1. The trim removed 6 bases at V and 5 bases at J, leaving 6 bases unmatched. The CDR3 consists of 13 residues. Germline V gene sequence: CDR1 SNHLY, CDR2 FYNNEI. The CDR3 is CASRTGVRETQYF. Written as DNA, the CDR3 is TGTGCCAGCAGAACAGGGGTGCGGGAGACCCAGTACTTC.

CDR3 sequence: CASREGGSGNTIYF. As DNA, the CDR3 is TGTGCCTCTAGGGAGGGCGGCTCTGGAAACACCATATATTTT. This sequence joins TRBV28 and TRBJ1-3; no clear D. Germline CDR1 MDHEN, CDR2 SYDVKM. The CDR3 runs to 14 residues. The V and J ends lost 11 bases and 0 bases respectively, with 14 bases between them.

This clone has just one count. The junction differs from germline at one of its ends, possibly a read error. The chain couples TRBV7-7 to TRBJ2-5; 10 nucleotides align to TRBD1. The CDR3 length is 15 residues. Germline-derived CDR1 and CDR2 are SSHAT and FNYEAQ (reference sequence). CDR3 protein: CASSLEGTGAKTQYF. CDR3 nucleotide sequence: TGTGCTAGCAGCTTAGAAGGGACAGGGGCAAAGACCCAGTACTTC.

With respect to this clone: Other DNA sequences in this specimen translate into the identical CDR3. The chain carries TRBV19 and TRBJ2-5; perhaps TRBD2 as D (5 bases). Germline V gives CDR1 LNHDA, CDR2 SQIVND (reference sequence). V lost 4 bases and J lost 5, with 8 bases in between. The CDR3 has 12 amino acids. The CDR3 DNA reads TGTGCCAGTAGTACGAGAGGGGAGACCCAGTACTTC. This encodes CASSTRGETQYF.

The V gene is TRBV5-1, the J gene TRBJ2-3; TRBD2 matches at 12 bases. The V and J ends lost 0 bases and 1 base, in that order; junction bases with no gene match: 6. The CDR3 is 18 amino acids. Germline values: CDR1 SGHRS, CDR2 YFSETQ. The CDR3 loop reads CASSLAGTSGSRTDTQYF. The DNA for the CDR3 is TGCGCCAGCAGCTTGGCCGGGACTAGCGGGTCACGCACAGATACGCAGTATTTT.

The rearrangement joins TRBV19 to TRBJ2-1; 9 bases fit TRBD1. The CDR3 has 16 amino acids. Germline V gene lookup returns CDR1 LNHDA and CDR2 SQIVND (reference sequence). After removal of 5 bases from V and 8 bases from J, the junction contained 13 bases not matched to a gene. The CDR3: CASSDSGTGIGDEQFF. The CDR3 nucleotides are TGTGCCAGTAGTGATTCCGGGACAGGGATTGGGGATGAGCAGTTCTTC.

This CDR3 reads CASSVRAQGRAYNSPLHF. The CDR3 coding sequence is TGTGCCAGCAGCGTTCGGGCTCAGGGTAGGGCCTATAATTCACCCCTCCACTTT. The chain couples TRBV9 to TRBJ1-6; maybe TRBD1 (5 bases). This CDR3 has 18 residues. With 2 bases removed from V and 2 bases from J, the gap between germline ends came to 17 bases. Germline V gives CDR1 SGDLS, CDR2 YYNGEE.

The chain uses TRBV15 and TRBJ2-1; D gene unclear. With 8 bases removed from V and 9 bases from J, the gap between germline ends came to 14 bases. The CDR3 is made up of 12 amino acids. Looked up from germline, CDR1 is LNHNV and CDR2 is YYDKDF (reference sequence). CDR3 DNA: TGTGCCACCCGTGGGCCACCCATTGAGCAGTTCTTC. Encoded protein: CATRGPPIEQFF.

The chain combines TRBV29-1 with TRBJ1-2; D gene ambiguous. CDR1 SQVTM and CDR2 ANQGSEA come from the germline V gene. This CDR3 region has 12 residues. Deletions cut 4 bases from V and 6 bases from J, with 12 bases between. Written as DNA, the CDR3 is TGCAGCGTTGGGGCGATTTCGGATGGCTACACCTTC. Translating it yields CSVGAISDGYTF. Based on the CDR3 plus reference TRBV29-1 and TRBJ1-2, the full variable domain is SAVISQKPSRDICQRGTSLTIQCQVDSQVTMMFWYRQQPGQSLTLIATANQGSEATYESGFVIDKFPISRPNLTFSTLTVSNMSPEDSSIYLCSVGAISDGYTFGSGTRLTVV.

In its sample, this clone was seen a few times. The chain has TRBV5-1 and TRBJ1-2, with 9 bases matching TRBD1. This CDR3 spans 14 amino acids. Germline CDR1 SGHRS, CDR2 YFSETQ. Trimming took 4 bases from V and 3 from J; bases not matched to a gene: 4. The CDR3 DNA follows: TGCGCCAGCAGCCCGGGACAGGGCGACTATGGCTACACCTTC. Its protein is CASSPGQGDYGYTF.

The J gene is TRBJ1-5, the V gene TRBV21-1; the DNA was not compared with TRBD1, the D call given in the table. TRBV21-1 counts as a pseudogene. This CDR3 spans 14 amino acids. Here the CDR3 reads CASAGQGSRQPQHF. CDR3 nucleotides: TGTGCCAGCGCTGGTCAGGGATCTCGTCAGCCCCAGCATTTT.

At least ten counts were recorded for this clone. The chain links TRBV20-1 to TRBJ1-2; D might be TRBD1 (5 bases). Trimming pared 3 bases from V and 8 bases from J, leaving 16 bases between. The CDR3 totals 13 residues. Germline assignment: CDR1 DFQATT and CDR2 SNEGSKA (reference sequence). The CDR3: CSASGKGAGGYTF. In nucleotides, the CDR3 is TGCAGTGCTAGTGGAAAAGGGGCTGGAGGCTACACCTTC.

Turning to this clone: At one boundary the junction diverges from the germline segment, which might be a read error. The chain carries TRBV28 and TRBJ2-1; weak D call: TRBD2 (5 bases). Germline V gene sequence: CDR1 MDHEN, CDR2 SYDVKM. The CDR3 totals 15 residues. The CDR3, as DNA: TGTACCAGCACCCTGCAACCACTAGGTTCATATGAGCAGTTCTTC. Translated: CTSTLQPLGSYEQFF.

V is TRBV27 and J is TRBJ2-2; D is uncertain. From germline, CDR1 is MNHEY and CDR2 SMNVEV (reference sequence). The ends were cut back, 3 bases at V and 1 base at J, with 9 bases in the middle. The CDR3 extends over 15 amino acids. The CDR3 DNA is TGTGCCAGCAGTTTTATCCCTCGGAACACCGGGGAGCTGTTTTTT. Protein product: CASSFIPRNTGELFF.

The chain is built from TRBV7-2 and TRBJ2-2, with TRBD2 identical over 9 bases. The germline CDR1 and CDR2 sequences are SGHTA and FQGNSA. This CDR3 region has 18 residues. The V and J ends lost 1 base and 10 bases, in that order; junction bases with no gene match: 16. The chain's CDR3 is CASSLVPVQLSGRMELFF. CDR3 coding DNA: TGTGCCAGCAGCTTAGTCCCCGTCCAACTTAGCGGGAGAATGGAGCTGTTTTTT.

CDR3 protein: CASTPTGGFKDTQYF. DNA for the CDR3: TGTGCCAGCACCCCCACAGGGGGCTTTAAGGATACGCAGTATTTT. The J gene is TRBJ2-3, the V gene TRBV5-4; TRBD1 agrees at 9 bases. The germline V gene encodes CDR1 SGHNT and CDR2 YYREEE (reference sequence). This CDR3 is built from 15 residues. V shed 6 bases, J shed 6 bases, and the junction held 11 bases outside the gene matches.

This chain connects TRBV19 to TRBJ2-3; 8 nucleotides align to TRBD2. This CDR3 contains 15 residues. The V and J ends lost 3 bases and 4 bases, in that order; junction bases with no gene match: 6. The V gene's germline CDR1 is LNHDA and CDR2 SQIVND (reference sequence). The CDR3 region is CASSIGAGDSDTQYF. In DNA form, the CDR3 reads TGTGCCAGTAGTATTGGAGCGGGAGACTCAGATACGCAGTATTTT.

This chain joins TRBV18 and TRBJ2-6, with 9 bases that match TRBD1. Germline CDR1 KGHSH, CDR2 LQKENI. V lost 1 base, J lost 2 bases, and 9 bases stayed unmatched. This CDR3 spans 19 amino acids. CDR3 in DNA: TGTGCCAGCTCACCACAACCAGGACAGGGGCTAACTGGGGCCAACGTCCTGACTTTC. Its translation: CASSPQPGQGLTGANVLTF.

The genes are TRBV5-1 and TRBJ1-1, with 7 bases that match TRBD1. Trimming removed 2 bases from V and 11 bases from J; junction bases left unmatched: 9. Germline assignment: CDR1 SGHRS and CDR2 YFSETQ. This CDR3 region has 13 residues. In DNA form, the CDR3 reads TGCGCCAGCAGCTTTGAGGGGGCGGAGGTGGCTTTCTTT. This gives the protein CASSFEGAEVAFF.